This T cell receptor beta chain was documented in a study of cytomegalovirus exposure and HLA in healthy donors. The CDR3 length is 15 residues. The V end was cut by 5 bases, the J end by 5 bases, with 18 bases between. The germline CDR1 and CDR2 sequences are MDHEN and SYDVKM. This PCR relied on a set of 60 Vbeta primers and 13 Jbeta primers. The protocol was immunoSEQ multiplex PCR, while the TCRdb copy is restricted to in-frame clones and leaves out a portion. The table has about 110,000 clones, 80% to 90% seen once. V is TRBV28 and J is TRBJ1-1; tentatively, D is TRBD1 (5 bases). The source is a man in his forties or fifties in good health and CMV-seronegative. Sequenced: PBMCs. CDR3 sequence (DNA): TGTGCCAGCAGTCCCCTACGGGGGAAGAGTACTGAAGCTTTCTTT. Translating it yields CASSPLRGKSTEAFF.